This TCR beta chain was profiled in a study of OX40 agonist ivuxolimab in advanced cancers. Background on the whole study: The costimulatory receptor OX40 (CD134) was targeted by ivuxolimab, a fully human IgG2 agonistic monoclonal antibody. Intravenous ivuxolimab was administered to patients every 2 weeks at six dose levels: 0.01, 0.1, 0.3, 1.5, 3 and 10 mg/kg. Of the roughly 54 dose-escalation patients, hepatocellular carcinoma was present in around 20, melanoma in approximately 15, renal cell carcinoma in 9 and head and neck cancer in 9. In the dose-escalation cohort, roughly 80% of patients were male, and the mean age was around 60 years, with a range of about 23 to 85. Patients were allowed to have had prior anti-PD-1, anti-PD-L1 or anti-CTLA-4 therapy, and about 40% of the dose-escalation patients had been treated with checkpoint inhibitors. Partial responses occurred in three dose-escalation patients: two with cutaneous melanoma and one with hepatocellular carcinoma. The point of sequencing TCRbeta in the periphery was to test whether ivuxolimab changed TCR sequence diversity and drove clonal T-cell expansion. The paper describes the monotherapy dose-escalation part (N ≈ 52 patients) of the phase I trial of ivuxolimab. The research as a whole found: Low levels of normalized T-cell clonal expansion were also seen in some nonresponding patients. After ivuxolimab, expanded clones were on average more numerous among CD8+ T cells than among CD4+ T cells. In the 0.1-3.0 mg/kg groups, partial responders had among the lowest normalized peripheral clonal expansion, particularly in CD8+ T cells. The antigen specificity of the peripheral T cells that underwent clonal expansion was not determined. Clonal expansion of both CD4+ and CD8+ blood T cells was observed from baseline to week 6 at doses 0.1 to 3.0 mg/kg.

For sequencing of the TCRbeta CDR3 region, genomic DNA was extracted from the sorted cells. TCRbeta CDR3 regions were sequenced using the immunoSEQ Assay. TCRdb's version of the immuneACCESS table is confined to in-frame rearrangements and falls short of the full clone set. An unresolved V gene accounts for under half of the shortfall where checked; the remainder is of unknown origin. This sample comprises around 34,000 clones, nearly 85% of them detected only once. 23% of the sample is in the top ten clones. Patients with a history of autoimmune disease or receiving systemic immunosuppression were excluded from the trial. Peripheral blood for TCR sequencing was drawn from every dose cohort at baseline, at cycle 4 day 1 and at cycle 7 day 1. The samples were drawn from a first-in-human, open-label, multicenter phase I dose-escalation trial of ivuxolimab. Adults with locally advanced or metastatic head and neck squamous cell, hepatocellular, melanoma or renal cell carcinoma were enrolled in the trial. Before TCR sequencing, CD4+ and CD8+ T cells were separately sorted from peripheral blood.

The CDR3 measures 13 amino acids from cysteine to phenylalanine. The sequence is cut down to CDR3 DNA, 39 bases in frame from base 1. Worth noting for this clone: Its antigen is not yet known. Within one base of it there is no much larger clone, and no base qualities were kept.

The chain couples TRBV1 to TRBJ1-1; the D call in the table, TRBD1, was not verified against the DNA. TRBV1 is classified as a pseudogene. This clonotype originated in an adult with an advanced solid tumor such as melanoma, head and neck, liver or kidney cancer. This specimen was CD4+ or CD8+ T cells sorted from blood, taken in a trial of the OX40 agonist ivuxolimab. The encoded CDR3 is CTGFGDTFTEAFF. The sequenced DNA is TGCACCGGGTTTGGGGACACCTTCACTGAAGCTTTCTTT.